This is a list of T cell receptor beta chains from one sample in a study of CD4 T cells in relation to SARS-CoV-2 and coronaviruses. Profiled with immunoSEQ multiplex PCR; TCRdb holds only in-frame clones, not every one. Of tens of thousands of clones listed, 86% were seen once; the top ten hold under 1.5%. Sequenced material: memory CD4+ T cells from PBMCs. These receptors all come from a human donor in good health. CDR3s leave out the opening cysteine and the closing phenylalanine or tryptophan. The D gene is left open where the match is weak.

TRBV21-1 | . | ASKPRDRGQKVAKNIQY
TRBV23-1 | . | ASGWILAKNIQY
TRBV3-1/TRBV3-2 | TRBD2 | ASSQRRRGLEETQY
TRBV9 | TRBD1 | ASSDRDRGILSGANVLT
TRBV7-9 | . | ASSFFRTDSNQPQH
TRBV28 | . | ASSPPGGTGYRADTQY
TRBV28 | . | ASSFQSAEKLF
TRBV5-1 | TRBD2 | ASRDPRVVAGGNEQF
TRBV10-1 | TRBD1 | ASSESGRGPLTEAF
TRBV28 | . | ASRRRAGGYT
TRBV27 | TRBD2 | ASSQWTSGIGEQY
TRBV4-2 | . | ASSQDWRGPMNEQY
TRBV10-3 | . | AISELAIWVSNQPQH
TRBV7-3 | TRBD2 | ASSLTFWREGGYNEQF
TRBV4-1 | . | ASSRTSHDDEQY
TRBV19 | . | ASSIGVMSNQPQH
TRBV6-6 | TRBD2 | ASSYSETSVPNEQF
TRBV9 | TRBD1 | ASSPGTGVGGELF
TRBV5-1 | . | ASSVDGASGNTIY
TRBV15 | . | ATSRGRQRQGSNQPQH
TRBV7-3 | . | ASSLQRPLTGNEQF
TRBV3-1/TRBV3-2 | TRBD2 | ASSLRGGTYEQY
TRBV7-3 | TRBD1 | ASSLTGDRESPLH
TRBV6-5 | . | ASSYSFRGQQPQH
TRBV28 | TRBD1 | ASSSLGQALQETQY
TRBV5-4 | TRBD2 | ASSLGGTSVDEQY
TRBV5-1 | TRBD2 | ASSMGLAGDTTKNIQY
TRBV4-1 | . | ASSLIGGAKNIQY
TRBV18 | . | ASSPQSRQGTDTGELF
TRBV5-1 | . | ASSATGTGSYNEQF
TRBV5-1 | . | ASRRSGETNEKLF
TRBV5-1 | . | ASSLTTDYGYT
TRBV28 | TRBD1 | ASSLPGTGDEKLF
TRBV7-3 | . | ASSLQRTDTQY
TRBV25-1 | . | ASSELYAYEQY
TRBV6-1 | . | ASSETQNRARGYT
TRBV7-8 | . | ASSVQGNTEAF
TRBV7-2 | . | ASSLGVQWGTEAF
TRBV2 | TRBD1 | ASRQGAGSPLH
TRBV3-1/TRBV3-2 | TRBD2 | ASSQYTHTSGRGNEQF
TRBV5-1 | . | ASSLEGRPNTQY
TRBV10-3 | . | AISDSGRHYEQY
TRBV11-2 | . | ASSEMGTGELF
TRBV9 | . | ASSGGGAGETQY
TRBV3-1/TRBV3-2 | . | ASSQSIVGATEAF
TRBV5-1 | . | ASSLTETTRSKQY
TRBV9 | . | ASSITGTETYEQY
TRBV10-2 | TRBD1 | ASSSDRGRSYEQY
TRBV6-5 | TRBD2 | ASSSPGTSGYNEQF
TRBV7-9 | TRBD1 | ASSGQGASYEQY
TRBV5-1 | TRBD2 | ASSLVSGRASDEQY
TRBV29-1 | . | SIGGGSGNEQF
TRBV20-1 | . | SASGHQGRETQY
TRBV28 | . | ASSLGSRNRAEAF
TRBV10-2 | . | ASRSPSYEQY
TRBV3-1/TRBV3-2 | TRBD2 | ASSQGTSGSRAETQY
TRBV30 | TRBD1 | AWSLGTGRQPQH
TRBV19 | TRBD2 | ASSLAAKDTQY
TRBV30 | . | AWRSFGNTIY
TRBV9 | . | ASSVDLRETQY